These 16 T cell receptor beta chains originate from one sample sequenced in a study of metastatic and nonmetastatic thyroid tumors (dated by TCRdb to about 2020). No treatment had been received by any patient before thyroid surgery. Library creation used PCR. Data came from an Illumina HiSeq 4000. TCRdb itself trimmed the public reads at Q25 with fastp, ran MiXCR and retained productive beta chains. The sample data list almost 15,000 clones, and approximately 30% of these were observed just once. Of the sample, 45% to 55% is held by the ten largest clones. Sequenced: tumor tissue. The receptors stem from a male donor with papillary thyroid cancer or a benign thyroid nodule (not recorded which). Some clones in this sample may be carry-over from other donors' samples.

This rearrangement joins TRBV20-1 to TRBJ1-2; D unclear. This CDR3 comprises 13 residues. Trimming took 3 bases from V and 0 from J, leaving 8 bases between them. From germline, CDR1 is DFQATT and CDR2 SNEGSKA (reference sequence). CDR3 in amino acids: CSARIQANYGYTF. CDR3 DNA: TGCAGTGCTAGGATTCAGGCTAACTATGGCTACACCTTC.

This clone was found once. V and J are TRBV10-1 and TRBJ1-1, with a weak D call TRBD1 (5 bases). Germline assignment: CDR1 WNHNN and CDR2 SYGVQD (reference sequence). This CDR3 contains 13 residues. The V and J ends lost 5 bases and 5 bases respectively, with 12 bases between them. CDR3 sequence reads: CASSSWGGTEAFF. CDR3 in DNA: TGCGCCAGCAGTTCGTGGGGGGGGACTGAAGCTTTCTTT.

This clone rates as medium-sized (0.01 to 0.1%). V is TRBV24-1 and J is TRBJ2-2; TRBD1 matches 10 bases. This CDR3 contains 14 residues. CDR1 and CDR2 from the germline V gene are KGHDR and SFDVKD. The V segment lost 7 bases and the J segment 3 bases; nucleotides outside the gene matches: 1. CDR3 DNA: TGTGCCACCAGGACAGGGGGCGACACCGGGGAGCTGTTTTTT. Protein sequence: CATRTGGDTGELFF.

At least ten counts were recorded for this clone. This chain joins TRBV7-9 and TRBJ1-1; D is perhaps TRBD1 (6 bases). The germline CDR1 and CDR2 sequences are SEHNR and FQNEAQ (reference sequence). Trimming removed 4 bases from V and 2 bases from J, with 23 bases in between. The CDR3 is made up of 18 amino acids. CDR3 protein: CASSSGWGQLRGNTEAFF. The CDR3 nucleotides are TGTGCCAGCAGCTCGGGGTGGGGACAACTGAGGGGCAACACTGAAGCTTTCTTT.

This clone is a singleton in its sample. The CDR3 sequence: CASIFRQWLNNEQFF. The CDR3 DNA is TGTGCCAGCATCTTCCGGCAGTGGTTAAACAATGAGCAGTTCTTC. The rearrangement joins TRBV7-3 to TRBJ2-1; D gene ambiguous. Trimming left V 7 bases short and J 5 bases short, with 18 bases between. The CDR3 has 15 amino acids. Per the germline V gene, CDR1 is SGHTA and CDR2 is FQGTGA.

This clone was counted at least ten times. The J gene is TRBJ2-5, the V gene TRBV15; 10 bases match TRBD2. After removal of 3 bases from V and 4 bases from J, the junction contained 5 bases not matched to a gene. The CDR3 contains 15 residues. In germline, CDR1 is LNHNV, CDR2 YYDKDF (reference sequence). The CDR3 is CATSRVAGGGETQYF. The CDR3 DNA follows: TGTGCCACCAGCAGGGTAGCGGGGGGAGGAGAGACCCAGTACTTC.

This clone was found many times. The chain links TRBV19 to TRBJ1-5; possible D gene TRBD1, 6 bases. There are 14 residues in the CDR3. Trimming took 7 bases from V and 3 from J, leaving 13 bases between them. The V gene's germline CDR1 is LNHDA and CDR2 SQIVND (reference sequence). The CDR3 region has the DNA TGTGCCAGTACGATTACAGGGTCCAATCAGCCCCAGCATTTT. Its protein product is CASTITGSNQPQHF.

The V gene is TRBV20-1, the J gene TRBJ1-3; no firm D call. This CDR3 is built from 12 residues. The V end lost 5 bases, the J end lost 0 bases, and 5 bases lay between the germline ends. CDR1 and CDR2 from the germline V gene are DFQATT and SNEGSKA (reference sequence). CDR3 sequence (DNA): TGCAGTGCTCCTACCTCTGGAAACACCATATATTTT. Residues: CSAPTSGNTIYF.

In this sample, this clone turned up many times. Since a much larger clone is just one base distant, this may be a read error. The chain employs TRBV6-6 and TRBJ2-3, with a tentative D call TRBD1 (5 bases). Germline V gene data show CDR1 as MNHNY and CDR2 as SVGAGI (reference sequence). The ends were cut back, 0 bases at V and 4 bases at J, with 11 bases in the middle. The CDR3 loop spans 15 amino acids. The CDR3 protein is CASSYSVDSADTQYF. The DNA of the CDR3 is TGTGCCAGCAGTTACTCGGTAGACAGCGCAGATACGCAGTATTTT.

This clone was seen only a few times. The junction shows a germline mismatch at one end, possibly a read error. CDR3 DNA sequence: TGTGCCAGCAGGGCGTCAGTGTATGACATCTCTGTAAACACCATATATTTT. Translation: CASRASVYDISVNTIYF. This rearrangement joins TRBV6-2 or TRBV6-3 to TRBJ1-3; D gene uncertain. The germline V gene encodes CDR1 MNHEY and CDR2 SVGEGT. The CDR3 is 17 residues long.

The V gene is TRBV11-2, the J gene TRBJ2-7, with D perhaps given as TRBD1 or TRBD2 (5 bases each). V was pared by 4 bases and J by 6 bases, with 16 bases between. Germline CDR1 reads SGHAT; CDR2 reads FQNNGV. CDR3 length: 14 residues. This CDR3 reads CASSSTGRGIEQYF. The CDR3 DNA is TGTGCCAGCAGCTCCACGGGACGGGGTATCGAGCAGTACTTC.

The sample holds many counts of this clone. The V gene is TRBV5-8, the J gene TRBJ2-1; D ambiguous. The germline CDR1 and CDR2 sequences are SGHTS and YDEGEE. CDR3 size: 12 residues. V was cut by 1 base and J by 8 bases, with 7 bases left in between. CDR3: CASSLSVDEQFF. In nucleotides, the CDR3 is TGTGCCAGCAGCTTGTCCGTCGATGAGCAGTTCTTC.

At least ten counts were recorded for this clone. The chain combines TRBV5-5 with TRBJ1-5; 9 bases line up with TRBD1. The germline V gene has CDR1 SGHKS and CDR2 YYEKEE (reference sequence). V shed 3 bases and J 6 bases; nucleotides not matched to a gene: 4. There are 14 residues in the CDR3. DNA of the CDR3: TGTGCCAGCAGCTCCACGGACAGGGGTCAGCCCCAGCATTTT. It codes for CASSSTDRGQPQHF.

This chain links TRBV19 with TRBJ2-2, with D unclear. CDR3 length: 15 residues. The V end lost 6 bases, the J end lost 2 bases, and 13 bases lay between the germline ends. In germline, CDR1 is LNHDA, CDR2 SQIVND (reference sequence). The CDR3 nucleotides read TGTGCCAGTAGGAAATTCGCCCGTAACACCGGGGAGCTGTTTTTT. It encodes CASRKFARNTGELFF. Combining the CDR3 with reference TRBV19 and TRBJ2-2 gives the whole variable domain DGGITQSPKYLFRKEGQNVTLSCEQNLNHDAMYWYRQDPGQGLRLIYYSQIVNDFQKGDIAEGYSVSREKKESFPLTVTSAQKNPTAFYLCASRKFARNTGELFFGEGSRLTVL.

This chain links TRBV5-4 with TRBJ1-2; 9 nucleotides align to TRBD1. J was trimmed by 10 bases and V by 1 base; bases with no gene match: 14. The germline gives CDR1 SGHNT, CDR2 YYREEE (reference sequence). CDR3 length equals 16 residues. CDR3 region: CASSLFDRGFEGFYTF. CDR3 in DNA: TGTGCCAGCAGCTTGTTCGACAGGGGGTTCGAGGGATTCTACACCTTC.

This clone was observed at least ten times. This sequence joins TRBV28 and TRBJ1-2; 9 bases are a match to TRBD1. The V segment lost 7 bases and the J segment 7 bases; nucleotides outside the gene matches: 7. Looked up from germline, CDR1 is MDHEN and CDR2 is SYDVKM. This CDR3 is built from 13 residues. The CDR3 DNA reads TGTGCCAGCAAGGGACAGGGTGAGGGTGGCTACACCTTC. It codes for CASKGQGEGGYTF.